These T cell receptor beta chains were read from a single sample in a study of human T cells and chemical hapten exposure. One entry per CDR3 protein, called by TCRdb with MiXCR from the RACE reads. The table lists about 70,000 distinct CDR3 sequences, over 7.5% of them singletons. Material: whole blood, obtained in connection with sensitization to the hapten diphenylcyclopropenone (DPC). All receptors derive from a middle-aged woman with alopecia areata. Some clones in this sample may be carry-over from other donors' samples. The CDR3 runs from the conserved cysteine through the conserved F or W. D genes are given only for firm matches. Size is stated for part of the rows, as once, few or many counts, or as a class when the clone is expanded.

TRBJ1-2 | few | TRBV5-1 | 15 | NA | TGCGCCAGCAGCTATTTACAGGGACAAAACTATGGCTACACCTTC | CASSYLQGQNYGYTF
TRBJ2-7 | many | TRBV12-3/TRBV12-4 | 15 | NA | TGTGCCAGCAGTACCCGCTCCGTCCACGGGAACGAGCAGTACTTC | CASSTRSVHGNEQYF
TRBJ2-1 | many | TRBV30 | 14 | TRBD2 | TGTGCCTGGAATTCGGGGGGCTCCTACAATGAGCAGTTCTTC | CAWNSGGSYNEQFF
TRBJ2-7 | NA | TRBV27 | 17 | TRBD1 | TGTGCCAGCAGCCGGGGCCGGGGGACAGGGGCGTACTACGAGCAGTACTTC | CASSRGRGTGAYYEQYF
TRBJ1-4 | many | TRBV11-2 | 12 | NA | TGTGCCAGCAGCTTCTCGCGAGGAAAACTGTTTTTT | CASSFSRGKLFF
TRBJ1-1 | many | TRBV2 | 14 | NA | TGTGCCAGCAGGGAACGGACTCGGGACACTGAAGCTTTCTTT | CASRERTRDTEAFF
TRBJ2-1 | few | TRBV20-1 | 15 | TRBD2 | TGCAGTGCCCCCGGAGCGGGAGCGGGATACAATGAGCAGTTCTTC | CSAPGAGAGYNEQFF
TRBJ2-3 | many | TRBV28 | 16 | NA | TGTGCCAGCAGCAAACGGGGCCGCCGGGGTACAGATACGCAGTATTTT | CASSKRGRRGTDTQYF
TRBJ1-4 | many | TRBV7-2 | 15 | NA | TGTGCCAGCAGCTCCACCCCTGCAACTAATGAAAAACTGTTTTTT | CASSSTPATNEKLFF
TRBJ1-5 | many | TRBV4-2 | 18 | TRBD1 | TGTGCCAGCAGCCAAGATATCGGACAGGTCGGTAGCAATCAGCCCCAGCATTTT | CASSQDIGQVGSNQPQHF
TRBJ2-2 | few | TRBV5-1 | 15 | NA | TGCGCCAGCAGCTTCATAAAAGGGGATCCCGGGGAGCTGTTTTTT | CASSFIKGDPGELFF
TRBJ2-5 | many | TRBV7-9 | 16 | TRBD1 | TGTGCCAGCAGCTTAGCGCAGACAGGGTGGTCCTTGACCCAGTACTTC | CASSLAQTGWSLTQYF
TRBJ1-5 | many | TRBV19 | 14 | NA | TGTGCCAGTAGGGGACTGCTTAGCAATCAGCCCCAGCATTTT | CASRGLLSNQPQHF
TRBJ1-5 | NA | TRBV28 | 14 | NA | TGTGCCAGCAGCCTGGTGGGGATCAATCAGCCCCAGCATTTT | CASSLVGINQPQHF
TRBJ1-6 | NA | TRBV7-9 | 14 | NA | TGTGCCAGCCAGCAGCTAGACGCTTATTCACCCCTCCACTTT | CASQQLDAYSPLHF
TRBJ2-5 | few | TRBV10-1 | 12 | NA | TGCGCCAGGGATCAGGGGGGGGAGACCCAGTACTTC | CARDQGGETQYF
TRBJ2-3 | few | TRBV6-2/TRBV6-3 | 13 | NA | TGTGGAACACGGCCGGATAGCACAGATACGCAGTATTTT | CGTRPDSTDTQYF
TRBJ2-7 | NA | TRBV7-2 | 14 | TRBD2 | TGTGCCAGCAGCTTAGTCGGGGGGTTCGACGAGCAGTACTTC | CASSLVGGFDEQYF
TRBJ2-7 | few | TRBV20-1 | 14 | NA | TGCAGTGCTCTTAGAGATGTTTCTTCCTACGAGCAGTACTTC | CSALRDVSSYEQYF
TRBJ2-1 | few | TRBV18 | 16 | TRBD2 | TGTGCCAGCTCACCCCGGCCAGCGGGGGGTTACAATGAGCAGTTCTTC | CASSPRPAGGYNEQFF
TRBJ2-3 | many | TRBV11-3 | 16 | TRBD2 | TGTGCCAGCAGCTCCCGAAGCGGGGGGGCCCGAGATACGCAGTATTTT | CASSSRSGGARDTQYF
TRBJ2-2 | few | TRBV29-1 | 13 | NA | TGCAGCGTTGATAAGGTTGACACCGGGGACCTGTTTTTT | CSVDKVDTGDLFF